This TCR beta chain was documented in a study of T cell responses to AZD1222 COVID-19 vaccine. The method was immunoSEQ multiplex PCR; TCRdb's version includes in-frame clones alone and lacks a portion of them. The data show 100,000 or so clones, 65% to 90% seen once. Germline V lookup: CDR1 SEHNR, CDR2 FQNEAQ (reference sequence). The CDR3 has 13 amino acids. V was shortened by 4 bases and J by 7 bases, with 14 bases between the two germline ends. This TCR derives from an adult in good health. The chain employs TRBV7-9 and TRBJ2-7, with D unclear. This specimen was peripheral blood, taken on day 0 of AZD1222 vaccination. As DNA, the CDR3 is TGTGCCAGCAGCTCGGTGACTGGGCGGGAGCAGTACTTC. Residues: CASSSVTGREQYF.